This T cell receptor beta chain was observed in a study of T cell responses to AZD1222 COVID-19 vaccine (dated by TCRdb to about 2021). At the level of the whole study: TCR sequencing was performed for fewer than 250 trial participants, of whom around 200 were given two doses of AZD1222 and around 25 were given two doses of MenACWY control vaccine. Trial participants were enrolled by age into subgroups of 18-55, 56-69 and 70-plus years, and around 150, 29 and 61 TCR-sequenced participants, respectively, were included in these subgroups.

A note on this clone: The clone's antigen remains unknown. No much larger clone is present one base from it, and per-base qualities are unavailable.

What the authors observed across the whole study: Conclusions about previously exposed vaccinees are limited, since just six or seven AZD1222 recipients were seropositive for SARS-CoV-2 at baseline. The 56-69-year group was small, and its depth increase did not reach significance, likely because of low power. Participants were mostly white British, with more females than males. The authors suggested clonal diversity may have been underestimated. Nearly half of unique spike-specific TCRs reportedly recognized epitopes outside regions mutated in the B.1.351 and B.1.1.7 variants. Because no day 14 peak-response samples were available, repertoires were characterized only after the peak T cell response. Spike-specific TCR breadth and depth rose significantly after two AZD1222 doses compared with day 0 and with MenACWY recipients. The vaccine-associated CD4 TCRs covered the entire spike protein, and the dominant responses fell in regions 160-218 and 743-854.

According to the germline V gene (reference sequence), CDR1 reads GTSNPN and CDR2 reads SVGIG. The CDR3 sequence holds 14 residues, the cysteine and phenylalanine included. The only DNA kept is the CDR3, 42 bases in frame from the first base. The junction carries 14 bases between V and J, which are trimmed by 5 bases and 3 bases respectively. This specimen's time point label, interpreted: about 28 days (+/-7) after the second vaccine dose. AZD1222 recipients whose second dose came at about 4 weeks and those whose second dose came at about 12 weeks were combined into one group, since spike-specific TCR depth and breadth did not differ between the two schedules. The vaccinee samples were drawn from two UK trials, COV001 and COV002, one of which was a single-blind randomized controlled phase 2/3 trial testing AZD1222 (ChAdOx1 nCoV-19) in healthy adults. Trial participant PBMC samples were collected at day 0 and day 28 after the second dose for TCRbeta chain sequencing.

The CDR3 regions of human TCRbeta chains were analyzed by immunosequencing. For the original study's pipeline: TCRs in the repertoires were compared against a reference library of SARS-CoV-2-specific TCRs that had been generated with the MIRA antigen-specificity platform. Breadth was defined as the fraction of unique TCRs that were SARS-CoV-2-associated, and depth was defined as the fraction of total T cells that were SARS-CoV-2-associated. Each spike-specific TCR was assigned to its reactive spike region and to a CD4 or CD8 class using the MIRA data. Log10-transformed breadth and depth values were compared by one-way ANOVA with Sidak's multiple comparisons tests. The table comes from immuneACCESS by way of TCRdb, which keeps in-frame sequences with V and J called. Part of the clones is missing from these tables; in studies checked, under half for an unresolved V gene and the rest for unknown reasons. The D gene and trimming were derived from the DNA, and the V and J assignments and clone size from that table. The sample table contains 90,000 to 110,000 clones; only one count was recorded for more than 75% of them. The ten top clones hold roughly 4.4% of the sample.

The sample consisted of peripheral blood, taken 28 days after the second AZD1222 dose. The TCR comes from an adult who received the AZD1222 COVID-19 vaccine. The chain employs TRBV30 and TRBJ1-5; the D gene is not confidently resolved. The sequenced DNA: TGTGCCTGGGGCGCCGGAGGGAACAATCAGCCCCAGCATTTT. It encodes CAWGAGGNNQPQHF.